The T cell receptor beta chain under discussion was sequenced for a study of cytomegalovirus exposure and HLA in healthy donors. PCR used 60 Vbeta primers and 13 Jbeta primers. Repertoires were generated with immunoSEQ multiplex PCR, while TCRdb's copy carries only in-frame clones and drops some. Of 85,000 to 120,000 clones detected, about 81% appear once; the ten largest clones hold approximately 2.8%. Germline CDR1 reads LGHNA; CDR2 reads YSLEER. The CDR3 loop spans 16 amino acids. V gave up 0 bases and J gave up 4 bases; unmatched junction bases: 5. This sequence was found in a male donor in good health and CMV-seropositive. This chain links TRBV4-3 with TRBJ2-3; 9 bases fit TRBD1. The sample comprised PBMCs. CDR3 region: CASSQDGTGLADTQYF. The DNA of the CDR3 is TGCGCCAGCAGCCAAGATGGGACAGGGCTCGCAGATACGCAGTATTTT.